This T cell receptor beta chain was found in a study of T cells in tuberculosis. Whole-study results and caveats: Shorter CDR3-alpha in active tuberculosis partly drove smaller distances. Active tuberculosis cases were adults; controls were adolescents.

Measured with immunoSEQ multiplex PCR; TCRdb has only the in-frame clones, and not every one. The sample includes about 30,000 clones, about 92% of them seen just once. With regard to this clone: Its antigen is currently unknown.

After removal of 3 bases from V and 5 bases from J, the junction contained 9 bases not matched to a gene. The germline V gene encodes CDR1 GTSNPN and CDR2 SVGIG (reference sequence). This CDR3 has 15 amino acids. Sample time point: new active TB diagnosis, blood taken before or within 7 days of starting treatment. This receptor was taken from an adult with tuberculosis. The sample consisted of PBMCs, taken at tuberculosis diagnosis. The V gene is TRBV30, the J gene TRBJ1-5, with 8 nucleotides matching TRBD1. Written as DNA, the CDR3 is TGTGCCTGGAGAGGAGGACAGGGAGGTCATCAGCCCCAGCATTTT. Translation: CAWRGGQGGHQPQHF.